Below, 20 T cell receptor beta chains from the same sample are listed, as sequenced in a study of blood T cells in healthy people across ages. Then a second PCR, running roughly 7 to 11 cycles, was carried out with a sample-barcoded 5' primer and a J-beta primer mix. TCRdb processed the 5' RACE reads anew with MiXCR; each CDR3 protein has one entry. The sample includes some 800,000 distinct CDR3 sequences, 40% to 50% seen only once; the top ten take approximately 20%. Sequences were obtained from blood. The receptors shown here come from a man aged 60 to 75 in good health.

V usage is TRBV7-9 and J usage is TRBJ1-6; 12 bases align to TRBD1. The CDR3 runs 16 residues. In germline, CDR1 is SEHNR, CDR2 FQNEAQ (reference sequence). The ends lost 5 bases at V and 14 bases at J; junction bases unmatched: 13. As DNA, the CDR3 is TGTGCCAGCAGCCAGGGCATGGGACAGGGGGCTTTGGCCCTCCACTTT. This encodes CASSQGMGQGALALHF.

J is TRBJ2-3 and V is TRBV29-1, with D maybe TRBD2 (6 bases). Trimming stripped 0 bases from V and 5 bases from J, with 12 bases between. The CDR3 spans 14 residues. Germline CDR1 is SQVTM and CDR2 is ANQGSEA. CDR3 sequence reads: CSVEEGAGKDTQYF. Here the CDR3 DNA reads TGCAGCGTTGAAGAGGGCGCGGGGAAAGATACGCAGTATTTT.

The chain combines TRBV10-3 with TRBJ1-1; D is perhaps TRBD1 (6 bases). The CDR3 covers 18 residues. The V end lost 3 bases, the J end lost 1 base, and 21 bases lay between the germline ends. Germline V gene sequence: CDR1 ENHRY, CDR2 SYGVKD. The CDR3 region has the DNA TGTGCCATCAGTGAAGGGGGTCCGGCAGGGGTGTCGAACACTGAAGCTTTCTTT. Its protein product is CAISEGGPAGVSNTEAFF.

V gene TRBV10-3 combines with J gene TRBJ2-5; TRBD2 aligns across 9 bases. The junction had 1 base not matched to a gene; V was cut back by 6 bases and J by 2 bases. Germline CDR1 reads ENHRY; CDR2 reads SYGVKD. CDR3 length: 13 amino acids. The CDR3 DNA sequence: TGTGCCATCAGCCTAGCGGGGCAAGAGACCCAGTACTTC. This sequence encodes CAISLAGQETQYF.

This rearrangement joins TRBV20-1 to TRBJ1-5, with D hard to call. Trimming took 5 bases from V and 4 from J, leaving 15 bases between them. The CDR3 is made up of 14 amino acids. Germline V gene lookup returns CDR1 DFQATT and CDR2 SNEGSKA (reference sequence). The CDR3 protein is CSAFPPRGNQPQHF. As DNA, the CDR3 is TGCAGTGCTTTCCCCCCACGGGGTAATCAGCCCCAGCATTTT.

Comments on this clonotype: Germline and junction disagree at one end, which may indicate a read error. The rearrangement uses TRBV6-2 or TRBV6-3 and TRBJ2-5; the match to TRBD1 covers 7 bases. The DNA end is a closer match to TRBJ2-7, so the J assignment may be wrong. CDR3 size: 16 residues. Per germline, CDR1 MNHEY and CDR2 SVGEGT. The CDR3 reads CASRDLGQPFSCEQYF. The DNA of the CDR3 is TGTGCCAGCAGGGATTTGGGACAGCCTTTCTCCTGCGAGCAGTACTTC.

The V gene is TRBV7-8, the J gene TRBJ2-1; D gene ambiguous. The CDR3 is 15 amino acids. The germline V and J ends were trimmed by 5 bases and 4 bases, with 15 bases remaining between them. Germline assignment: CDR1 SGHVS and CDR2 FQNEAQ. CDR3 region: CASSVPQQDYNEQFF. The CDR3 coding sequence is TGTGCCAGCAGCGTCCCCCAGCAGGATTACAATGAGCAGTTCTTC.

This clonotype appeared a few times. The gene calls are TRBV7-2 and TRBJ2-5, with 8 nucleotides matching TRBD2. With V trimmed by 1 base and J by 7 bases, 8 bases remained unmatched. The CDR3 spans 15 residues. Germline V CDR1 and CDR2: SGHTA, FQGNSA. The CDR3 DNA reads as TGTGCCAGCAGCTTAGTGTTAGCCGGGGGGGGGACCCAGTACTTC. Its protein product is CASSLVLAGGGTQYF.

This chain connects TRBV15 to TRBJ1-2; a weak D match, TRBD1 (5 bases). CDR3 length: 13 amino acids. V was cut by 2 bases and J by 4 bases, with 8 bases left in between. Germline CDR1 reads LNHNV; CDR2 reads YYDKDF (reference sequence). CDR3 DNA: TGTGCCACCAGCAGACAGGGCTCCTATGGCTACACCTTC. Its protein is CATSRQGSYGYTF.

The table lists this clonotype with a few counts. This rearrangement joins TRBV20-1 to TRBJ2-3; D perhaps matches TRBD1 (5 bases). CDR3 length equals 13 residues. The V gene's germline CDR1 is DFQATT and CDR2 SNEGSKA (reference sequence). V lost 3 bases and J lost 6, with 13 bases in between. CDR3 amino acids: CSARRQGSDTQYF. In DNA, the CDR3 is TGCAGTGCTAGGAGGCAGGGTTCGGATACGCAGTATTTT.

This chain connects TRBV5-1 to TRBJ2-7; D tentatively fits TRBD1 or TRBD2 (5 bases each). V lost 0 bases and J lost 5, with 9 bases in between. Germline V gives CDR1 SGHRS, CDR2 YFSETQ. The CDR3 totals 13 residues. The CDR3 nucleotides read TGCGCCAGCAGCTTGGAGATGGGGGACGAGCAGTACTTC. Translation gives CASSLEMGDEQYF.

This clonotype was recorded only once. The rearrangement joins TRBV5-1 to TRBJ2-4, with 13 bases lining up with TRBD2. The end of the DNA aligns better with TRBJ2-7, so the J call may be wrong. The CDR3 runs 20 residues. Germline assignment: CDR1 SGHRS and CDR2 YFSETQ. The chain's CDR3 is CASSQGKDTWTSGGTYEQYF. CDR3 bases: TGCGCCAGCAGCCAGGGTAAGGATACGTGGACTAGCGGGGGCACCTACGAGCAGTACTTC.

This clonotype has more than one count but fewer than ten. The rearrangement joins TRBV4-3 to TRBJ1-2; TRBD1 might be the D (5 bases). V gave up 0 bases and J gave up 4 bases, with 15 bases separating them. Germline V gene data show CDR1 as LGHNA and CDR2 as YSLEER. The CDR3 length is 16 residues. The CDR3, as DNA: TGCGCCAGCAGCCAAGATCGCAGGGCGGGGGGCTATGGCTACACCTTC. Protein product: CASSQDRRAGGYGYTF.

Only one count was recorded for this clonotype. The chain recombines TRBV7-2 with TRBJ1-5; D remains unclear. V dropped 1 base and J dropped 7 bases, with 14 bases sitting between them. The CDR3 covers 15 residues. The germline CDR1 and CDR2 sequences are SGHTA and FQGNSA. Written as DNA, the CDR3 is TGTGCCAGCAGCTTAGGCTTAGGGTTGTGGCAGCCCCAGCATTTT. It is translated as CASSLGLGLWQPQHF.

A few counts support this clonotype. J is TRBJ2-7 and V is TRBV25-1; TRBD2 might be the D (6 bases). Germline loops: CDR1 MGHDK, CDR2 SYGVNS. This CDR3 contains 14 residues. V was shortened by 2 bases and J by 3 bases, with 11 bases between the two germline ends. The CDR3 protein is CASSEQEGSYEQYF. CDR3 sequence (DNA): TGTGCCAGCAGTGAACAGGAGGGCAGCTACGAGCAGTACTTC.

This clonotype was observed a handful of times. The chain recombines TRBV20-1 with TRBJ1-2; D uncertain. This CDR3 has 12 residues. CDR1 is DFQATT, CDR2 SNEGSKA, per germline (reference sequence). V was trimmed by 0 bases and J by 5 bases, leaving 7 bases between them. Written as DNA, the CDR3 is TGCAGTGCTAGAGAGATTCCTTATGGCTACACCTTC. Protein product: CSAREIPYGYTF.

A single count supports this clonotype. This sequence joins TRBV6-1 and TRBJ2-4; 7 nucleotides align to TRBD1. CDR3 length equals 17 residues. Germline assignment: CDR1 MNHNS and CDR2 SASEGT. The trim removed 5 bases at V and 1 base at J, leaving 11 bases unmatched. The CDR3 DNA is TGTGCCAGCAGTCCCCGACAGGGTGGATATGCCAAAAACATTCAGTACTTC. This codes for CASSPRQGGYAKNIQYF.

This clonotype was seen repeatedly, ten times or more. CDR3 amino acids: CASSYHLGGGSGANVLTF. For the CDR3, the DNA is TGTGCCAGCAGTTACCACCTTGGGGGAGGCTCTGGGGCCAACGTCCTGACTTTC. J is TRBJ2-6 and V is TRBV6-2 or TRBV6-3; perhaps TRBD2 as D (6 bases). The CDR3 runs to 18 residues. Germline V gene data show CDR1 as MNHEY and CDR2 as SVGEGT. V lost 2 bases and J lost 0, with 14 bases in between.

The chain combines TRBV28 with TRBJ2-7, with D possibly being TRBD1 (6 bases). The CDR3 totals 16 residues. V was trimmed by 3 bases and J by 0 bases, leaving 15 bases between them. Germline loops: CDR1 MDHEN, CDR2 SYDVKM. In DNA, the CDR3 is TGTGCCAGCAGTTTGCTGCTTCGGACAGTCTCCTACGAGCAGTACTTC. This encodes CASSLLLRTVSYEQYF. Using reference TRBV28 and TRBJ2-7 for the parts outside the CDR3, the full variable domain is DVKVTQSSRYLVKRTGEKVFLECVQDMDHENMFWYRQDPGLGLRLIYFSYDVKMKEKGDIPEGYSVSREKKERFSLILESASTNQTSMYLCASSLLLRTVSYEQYFGPGTRLTVT.

The J gene is TRBJ1-2, the V gene TRBV6-5; no clear D gene. Germline loops: CDR1 MNHEY, CDR2 SVGAGI. V lost 0 bases, J lost 6 bases, and 11 bases lay in between. This CDR3 is built from 14 residues. CDR3 residues: CASSYSSAGNGYTF. The CDR3 DNA sequence: TGTGCCAGCAGTTACTCGAGCGCTGGAAATGGCTACACCTTC.